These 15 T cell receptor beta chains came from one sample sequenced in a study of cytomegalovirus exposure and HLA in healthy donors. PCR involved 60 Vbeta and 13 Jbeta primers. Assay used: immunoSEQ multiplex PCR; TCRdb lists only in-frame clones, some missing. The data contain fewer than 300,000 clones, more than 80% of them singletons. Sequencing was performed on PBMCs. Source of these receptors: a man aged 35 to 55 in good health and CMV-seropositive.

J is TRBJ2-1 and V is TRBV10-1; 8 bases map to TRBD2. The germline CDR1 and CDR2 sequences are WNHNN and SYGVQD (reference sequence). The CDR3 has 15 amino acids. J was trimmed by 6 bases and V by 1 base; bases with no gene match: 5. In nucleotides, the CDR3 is TGCGCCAGCAGTGAGTTGCGGGAGGTCCCCAATGAGCAGTTCTTC. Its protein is CASSELREVPNEQFF.

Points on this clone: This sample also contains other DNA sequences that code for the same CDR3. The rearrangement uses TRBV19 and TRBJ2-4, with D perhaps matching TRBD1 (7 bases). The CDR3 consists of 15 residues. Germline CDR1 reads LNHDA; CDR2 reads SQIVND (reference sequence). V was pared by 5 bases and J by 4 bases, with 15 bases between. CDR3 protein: CASSRAQGGKNIQYF. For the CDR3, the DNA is TGTGCCAGTAGTCGGGCCCAGGGGGGAAAAAACATTCAGTACTTC.

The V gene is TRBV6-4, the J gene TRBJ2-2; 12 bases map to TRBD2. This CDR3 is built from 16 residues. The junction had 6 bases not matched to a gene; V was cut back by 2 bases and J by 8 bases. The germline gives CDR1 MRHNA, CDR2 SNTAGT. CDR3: CASSDTGLAGGGELFF. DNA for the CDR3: TGTGCCAGCAGTGACACGGGACTAGCGGGCGGGGGGGAGCTGTTTTTT.

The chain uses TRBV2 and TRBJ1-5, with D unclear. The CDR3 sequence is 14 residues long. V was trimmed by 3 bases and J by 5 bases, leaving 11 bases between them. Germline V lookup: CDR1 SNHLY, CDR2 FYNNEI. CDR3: CASSEAVGYQPQHF. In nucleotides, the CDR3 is TGTGCCAGCAGTGAGGCAGTCGGGTATCAGCCCCAGCATTTT.

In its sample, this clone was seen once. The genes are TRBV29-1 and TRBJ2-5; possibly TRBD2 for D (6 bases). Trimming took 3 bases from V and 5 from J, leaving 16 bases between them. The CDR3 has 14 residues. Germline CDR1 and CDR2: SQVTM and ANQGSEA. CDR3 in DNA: TGCAGCGTTGACGGGGGACGGGGGAAGGAGACCCAGTACTTC. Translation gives CSVDGGRGKETQYF.

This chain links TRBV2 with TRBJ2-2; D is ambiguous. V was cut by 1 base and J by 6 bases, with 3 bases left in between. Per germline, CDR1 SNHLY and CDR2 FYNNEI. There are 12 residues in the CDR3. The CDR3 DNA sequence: TGTGCCAGCAGTGAAGGAGCCGGGGAGCTGTTTTTT. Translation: CASSEGAGELFF. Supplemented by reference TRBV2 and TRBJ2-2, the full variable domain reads EPEVTQTPSHQVTQMGQEVILRCVPISNHLYFYWYRQILGQKVEFLVSFYNNEISEKSEIFDDQFSVERPDGSNFTLKIRSTKLEDSAMYFCASSEGAGELFFGEGSRLTVL.

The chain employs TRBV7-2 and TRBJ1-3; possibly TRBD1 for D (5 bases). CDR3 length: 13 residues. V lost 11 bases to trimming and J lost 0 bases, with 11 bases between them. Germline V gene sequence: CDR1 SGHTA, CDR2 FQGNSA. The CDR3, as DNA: TGTGCCTGGGGGGAGAGCTCTGGAAACACCATATATTTT. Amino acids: CAWGESSGNTIYF.

The CDR3 sequence is CASSPRTGQTPYEQYF. The DNA of the CDR3 is TGTGCCAGCAGCCCCAGAACAGGGCAAACGCCCTACGAGCAGTACTTC. The rearrangement joins TRBV6-6 to TRBJ2-7, with D possibly TRBD1 on 6 matching bases. The V gene lost 6 bases and the J gene lost 2 bases, with 20 bases spanning the gap. Germline V CDR1 and CDR2: MNHNY, SVGAGI (reference sequence). The CDR3 spans 16 residues.

The CDR3 region is CASSPGTSGSLLNEQFF. The CDR3 DNA reads TGTGCCAGCTCACCCGGGACTAGCGGGAGTCTTCTCAATGAGCAGTTCTTC. The gene calls are TRBV18 and TRBJ2-1, with 14 bases fitting TRBD2. The CDR3 runs to 17 residues. The J segment lost 6 bases and the V segment lost 3 bases, leaving 7 bases of the junction unmatched. CDR1 is KGHSH, CDR2 LQKENI, per germline.

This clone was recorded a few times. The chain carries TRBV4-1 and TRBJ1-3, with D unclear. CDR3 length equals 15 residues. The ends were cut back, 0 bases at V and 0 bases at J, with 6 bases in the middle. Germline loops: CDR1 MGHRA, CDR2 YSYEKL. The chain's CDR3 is CASSQDRSSGNTIYF. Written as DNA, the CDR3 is TGCGCCAGCAGCCAAGATAGGAGCTCTGGAAACACCATATATTTT.

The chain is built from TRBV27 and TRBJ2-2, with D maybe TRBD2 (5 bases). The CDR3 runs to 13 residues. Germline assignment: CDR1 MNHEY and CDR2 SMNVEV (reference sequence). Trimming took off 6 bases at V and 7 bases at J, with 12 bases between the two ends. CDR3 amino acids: CASSSLGGGELFF. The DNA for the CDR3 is TGTGCCAGCAGCTCATTAGGAGGCGGGGAGCTGTTTTTT.

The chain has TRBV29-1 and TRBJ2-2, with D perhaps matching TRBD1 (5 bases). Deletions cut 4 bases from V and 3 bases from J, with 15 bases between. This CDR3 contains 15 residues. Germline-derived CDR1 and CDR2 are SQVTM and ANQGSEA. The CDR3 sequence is CSVAPRQYHTGELFF. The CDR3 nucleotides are TGCAGCGTTGCCCCCCGACAGTACCACACCGGGGAGCTGTTTTTT.

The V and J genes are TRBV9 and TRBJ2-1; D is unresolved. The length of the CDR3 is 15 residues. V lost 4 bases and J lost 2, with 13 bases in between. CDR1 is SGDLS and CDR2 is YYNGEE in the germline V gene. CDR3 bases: TGTGCCAGCAGCCCGGATAGTGGAGCCTACAATGAGCAGTTCTTC. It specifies CASSPDSGAYNEQFF. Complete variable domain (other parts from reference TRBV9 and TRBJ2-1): DSGVTQTPKHLITATGQRVTLRCSPRSGDLSVYWYQQSLDQGLQFLIQYYNGEERAKGNILERFSAQQFPDLHSELNLSSLELGDSALYFCASSPDSGAYNEQFFGPGTRLTVL.

The CDR3 sequence is CASSLGTGYGYTF. CDR3 DNA sequence: TGTGCCAGCAGCTTAGGGACAGGTTATGGCTACACCTTC. The chain is built from TRBV7-3 and TRBJ1-2; 8 bases fit TRBD1. The CDR3 length is 13 residues. Germline CDR1 reads SGHTA; CDR2 reads FQGTGA. V lost 2 bases and J lost 5; bases outside the gene matches: 1.

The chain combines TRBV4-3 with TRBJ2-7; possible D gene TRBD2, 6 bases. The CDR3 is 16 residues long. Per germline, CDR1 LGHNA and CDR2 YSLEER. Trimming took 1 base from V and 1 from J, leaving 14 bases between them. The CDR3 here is CASSQGVRRGSYEQYF. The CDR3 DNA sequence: TGCGCCAGCAGCCAAGGGGTGCGGCGGGGTTCCTACGAGCAGTACTTC.